This entry describes one T cell receptor (beta chain). This specimen belongs to a study of cytomegalovirus exposure and HLA in healthy donors. The PCR contained 60 Vbeta and 13 Jbeta primers. TCRdb's copy holds only in-frame clones and misses some; the assay was immunoSEQ multiplex PCR. The sample includes approximately 170,000 clones, 75% to 85% of them seen just once. This CDR3 is built from 16 residues. This rearrangement joins TRBV21-1 to TRBJ1-1; TRBD1, as called in the table, went unchecked against the DNA. TRBV21-1 is shown as a pseudogene. The receptor was isolated from a male donor in good health and CMV-seropositive. Material: PBMCs. The CDR3 nucleotides are TGTGCCAGCAGCATGGGACAGAGGGGTCGTACCACTGAAGCTTTCTTT. Protein product: CASSMGQRGRTTEAFF.